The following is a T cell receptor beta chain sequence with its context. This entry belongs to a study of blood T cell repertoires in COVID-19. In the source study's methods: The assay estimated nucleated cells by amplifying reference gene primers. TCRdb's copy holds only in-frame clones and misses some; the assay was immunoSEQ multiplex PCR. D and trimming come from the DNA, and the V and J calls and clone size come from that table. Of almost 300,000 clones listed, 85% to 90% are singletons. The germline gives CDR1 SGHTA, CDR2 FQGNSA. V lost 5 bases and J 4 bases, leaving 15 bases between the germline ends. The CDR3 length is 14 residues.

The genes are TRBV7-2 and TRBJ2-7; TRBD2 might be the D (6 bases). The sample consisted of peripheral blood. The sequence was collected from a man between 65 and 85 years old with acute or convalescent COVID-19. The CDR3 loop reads CASSNGGVGYEQYF. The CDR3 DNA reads TGTGCCAGCAGCAACGGAGGGGTAGGGTACGAGCAGTACTTC.